The 13 T cell receptor beta chains listed next were all sequenced from one sample in a study of cytomegalovirus exposure and HLA in healthy donors (dated by TCRdb to the late 2010s). The library was built by means of the immunoSEQ multiplex PCR assay. TCRdb re-hosts the immuneACCESS table, in-frame sequences only. Its copies lack some clones; in the studies checked, an unresolved V gene accounts for under half of them, and the cause for the rest is not known. The sample includes 100,000 to 150,000 clones, with approximately 90% observed a single time. The ten largest clones add up to approximately 4.5% of the sample. Input material: PBMCs. The receptors were gathered from a man between 18 and 29 years old in good health and CMV-seropositive.

This chain connects TRBV7-9 to TRBJ1-1; 7 nucleotides align to TRBD1. Trimming at V came to 4 bases and at J to 1 base, leaving 6 bases not matched to a gene. CDR1 is SEHNR, CDR2 FQNEAQ, per germline (reference sequence). CDR3 length equals 15 residues. The CDR3 sequence: CASSSGGHQNTEAFF. CDR3 sequence (DNA): TGTGCCAGCAGCTCAGGGGGGCACCAGAACACTGAAGCTTTCTTT.

The chain links TRBV28 to TRBJ1-4; 9 nucleotides align to TRBD1. The CDR3 covers 15 residues. Germline values: CDR1 MDHEN, CDR2 SYDVKM. Trimming removed 4 bases from V and 7 bases from J; junction bases left unmatched: 7. DNA of the CDR3: TGTGCCAGCAGTTCATCCGGGACAGGGCGTGAAAAACTGTTTTTT. Its protein is CASSSSGTGREKLFF. The whole variable domain, remainder taken from reference TRBV28 and TRBJ1-4, is DVKVTQSSRYLVKRTGEKVFLECVQDMDHENMFWYRQDPGLGLRLIYFSYDVKMKEKGDIPEGYSVSREKKERFSLILESASTNQTSMYLCASSSSGTGREKLFFGSGTQLSVL.

The CDR3 nucleotides are TGTGCCAGCAGCTTCCCGATCGGCAATGAGCAGTTCTTC. Translation gives CASSFPIGNEQFF. The chain combines TRBV7-8 with TRBJ2-1; D is undetermined. CDR1 and CDR2 from the germline V gene are SGHVS and FQNEAQ. Deletions cut 3 bases from V and 6 bases from J, with 9 bases between. The CDR3 runs to 13 residues.

V and J are TRBV7-8 and TRBJ2-7, with TRBD1 matching over 9 bases. The CDR3 spans 14 residues. Per the germline V gene, CDR1 is SGHVS and CDR2 is FQNEAQ. With V trimmed by 3 bases and J by 3 bases, 3 bases remained unmatched. The CDR3 here is CASSLGQGFYEQYF. The CDR3 DNA sequence: TGTGCCAGCAGCTTGGGACAGGGCTTCTACGAGCAGTACTTC.

CDR3 region: CASSKGAGQGGNEQYF. The CDR3 DNA is TGTGCCAGCAGCAAAGGAGCCGGGCAGGGTGGGAACGAGCAGTACTTC. The V gene is TRBV21-1, the J gene TRBJ2-7; the D call of TRBD1 is as the table states it, not checked on the DNA. TRBV21-1 is a recognized pseudogene. The CDR3 extends over 16 amino acids.

The chain links TRBV11-2 to TRBJ1-2; the match to TRBD1 covers 10 bases. The germline gives CDR1 SGHAT, CDR2 FQNNGV. J gave up 4 bases and V 6 bases, and 11 bases lay outside the gene matches. The CDR3 consists of 16 residues. The CDR3: CASSSRQGATLYGYTF. The CDR3 nucleotides read TGTGCCAGCAGTTCTCGACAGGGGGCAACCCTCTATGGCTACACCTTC.

The V and J genes are TRBV5-8 and TRBJ1-5; the D is unclear. The germline V gene has CDR1 SGHTS and CDR2 YDEGEE. V was cut by 0 bases and J by 3 bases, with 10 bases left in between. The CDR3 loop spans 15 amino acids. The CDR3 loop is CASSLGLVNNQPQHF. The CDR3 nucleotides read TGTGCCAGCAGCTTGGGACTGGTGAACAATCAGCCCCAGCATTTT.

This clone has a single count. V gene TRBV7-9 combines with J gene TRBJ2-7; maybe TRBD2 (5 bases). Trimming shortened V by 6 bases and J by 2 bases, and 8 bases separated the two germline ends. Germline V gene lookup returns CDR1 SEHNR and CDR2 FQNEAQ (reference sequence). This CDR3 region has 12 residues. CDR3 bases: TGTGCCAGCAGATGGGGAGCCTACGAGCAGTACTTC. Translating it yields CASRWGAYEQYF.

This clone was recorded only once. The rearrangement links TRBV19 to TRBJ2-1, with 8 bases identical to TRBD1. Germline CDR1 and CDR2: LNHDA and SQIVND (reference sequence). The CDR3 totals 15 residues. V dropped 4 bases and J dropped 6; count of bases not matched to a gene: 8. This CDR3 reads CASSTGQGLTNEQFF. Written as DNA, the CDR3 is TGTGCCAGTAGTACCGGACAGGGCCTCACCAATGAGCAGTTCTTC.

The V and J genes are TRBV10-2 and TRBJ2-5; 7 bases fit TRBD2. CDR3 length equals 16 residues. Germline V gene sequence: CDR1 WSHSY, CDR2 SAAADI. J gave up 3 bases and V 2 bases, and 9 bases lay outside the gene matches. For the CDR3, the DNA is TGCGCCAGCAGTGAGATGCGGCTAGCGGACGAAGAGACCCAGTACTTC. This sequence encodes CASSEMRLADEETQYF.

In this sample, this clone turned up a few times. V is TRBV7-9 and J is TRBJ1-2; 11 positions match TRBD1. The CDR3 is made up of 13 amino acids. The germline CDR1 and CDR2 sequences are SEHNR and FQNEAQ (reference sequence). After removal of 3 bases from V and 6 bases from J, the junction contained 0 bases not matched to a gene. CDR3 bases: TGTGCCAGCAGCTTGGGACAGGGGGATGGCTACACCTTC. It translates to CASSLGQGDGYTF.

The chain joins TRBV6-1 to TRBJ2-2; 7 nucleotides line up with TRBD1. The CDR3 covers 15 residues. CDR1 and CDR2 (germline): MNHNS, SASEGT. With V trimmed by 4 bases and J by 4 bases, 6 bases remained unmatched. The CDR3 DNA sequence: TGTGCCAGCAGTGCACGACAGGGTCCCACCGGGGAGCTGTTTTTT. Translating gives CASSARQGPTGELFF.

This chain connects TRBV28 to TRBJ1-2; no definite D call. This CDR3 is built from 14 residues. In germline, CDR1 is MDHEN, CDR2 SYDVKM. Trimming took 8 bases from V and 4 from J, leaving 17 bases between them. CDR3 DNA: TGTGCCAGCGTCTCTTACACGGGAGGCTATGGCTACACCTTC. It translates to CASVSYTGGYGYTF.